The clone carrying this TCR beta chain was seen just once. Antigen unknown. The naive CD8 subset, CD45RO-negative cells positively selected for CCR7, excluded terminally differentiated effector memory CD45RA+ cells. The source of the sample is a study of shared clonotypes between healthy human individuals. Study-level points and caveats: The four-donor shared clonotypes exceeded non-shared clonotypes in generation probability, with non-shared ones scoring lower. Only blood was sampled, and tissue TCR repertoires likely differ from blood ones.

V was shortened by 0 bases and J by 3 bases, with 9 bases between the two germline ends. Germline V lookup: CDR1 LGHNA, CDR2 YSLEER. The CDR3 is made up of 15 amino acids. Method: immunoSEQ multiplex PCR; TCRdb's copy keeps in-frame clones and lacks some. The data contain 1.5 million to 2.5 million clones, roughly 94% of them seen just once; the ten biggest clones take up approximately 1%. Sequencing input: naive CD8+ T cells sorted from blood. The chain employs TRBV4-3 and TRBJ2-1; maybe TRBD2 (5 bases). The sequence was obtained from a man in his late teens or twenties in good health. The CDR3, as DNA: TGCGCCAGCAGCCAAGATCCTAGCTTCTACAATGAGCAGTTCTTC. Protein sequence: CASSQDPSFYNEQFF.